This T cell receptor (beta chain) was obtained from a study of blood T cell repertoires in COVID-19. Study context: Collection of acute and convalescent COVID-19 samples took place in the United States, Italy and Spain.

The repertoire was sequenced with immunoSEQ multiplex PCR; TCRdb's copy has only in-frame clones and lacks some. The sample carries a few hundred thousand clones, around 90% recorded once. CDR3 length equals 18 residues. Germline CDR1 MGHRA, CDR2 YSYEKL. Losses at the gene ends were 7 bases for V and 4 bases for J; bases not matched to a gene: 19. The study assigned cohorts using participant-reported clinical history. Donors in Cohort 3 counted as recovered after two negative PCRs, clearance, or symptom resolution. The chain joins TRBV4-1 to TRBJ1-1; 9 bases fit TRBD1. Material: PBMCs or T cells enriched from blood (not recorded which). This receptor was obtained from a woman aged 18-29 years who had recovered from COVID-19. CDR3 nucleotides: TGCGCCAGCAACCGATCTCCCACAGGGGGCATGATGGGCACTGAAGCTTTCTTT. Encoded protein: CASNRSPTGGMMGTEAFF.